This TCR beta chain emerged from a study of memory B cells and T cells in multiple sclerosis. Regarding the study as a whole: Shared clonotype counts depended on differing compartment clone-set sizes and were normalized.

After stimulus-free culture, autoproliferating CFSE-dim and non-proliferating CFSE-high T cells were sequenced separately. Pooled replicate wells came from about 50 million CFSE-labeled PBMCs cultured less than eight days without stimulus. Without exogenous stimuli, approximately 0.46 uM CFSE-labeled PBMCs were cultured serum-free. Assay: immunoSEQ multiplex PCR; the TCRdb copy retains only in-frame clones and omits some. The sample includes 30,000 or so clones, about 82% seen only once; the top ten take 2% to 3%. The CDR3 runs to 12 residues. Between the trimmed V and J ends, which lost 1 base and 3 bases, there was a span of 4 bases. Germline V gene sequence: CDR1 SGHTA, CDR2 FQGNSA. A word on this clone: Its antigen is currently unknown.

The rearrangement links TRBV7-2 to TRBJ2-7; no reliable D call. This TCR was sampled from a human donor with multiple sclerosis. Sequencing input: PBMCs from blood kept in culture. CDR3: CASSLELYEQYF. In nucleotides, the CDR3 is TGTGCCAGCAGCTTAGAGCTCTACGAGCAGTACTTC.